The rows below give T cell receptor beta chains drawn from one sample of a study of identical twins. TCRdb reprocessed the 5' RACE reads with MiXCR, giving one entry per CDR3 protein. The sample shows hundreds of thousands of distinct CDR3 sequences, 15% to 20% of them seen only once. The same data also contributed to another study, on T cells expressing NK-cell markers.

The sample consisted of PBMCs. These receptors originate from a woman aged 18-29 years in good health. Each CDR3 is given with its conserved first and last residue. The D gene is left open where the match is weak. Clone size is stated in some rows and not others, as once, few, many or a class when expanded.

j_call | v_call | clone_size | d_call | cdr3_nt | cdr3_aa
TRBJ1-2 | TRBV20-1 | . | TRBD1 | TGCAGTGCTAGGGACAGGGAGGTCGACCTCACCTTC | CSARDREVDLTF
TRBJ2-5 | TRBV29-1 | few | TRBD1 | TGCAGCGTAGGACCCCGATTGGACAGGGGGGCAGAGACCCAGTACTTC | CSVGPRLDRGAETQYF
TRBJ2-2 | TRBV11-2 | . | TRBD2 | TGTGCCAGCAGCCCCCTCTCACTAGCGGGAGGTGGCACCGGGGAGCTGTTTTTT | CASSPLSLAGGGTGELFF
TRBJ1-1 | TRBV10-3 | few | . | TGTGCCATCAGTGGGGATGGGTTAGAAGCTTTCTTT | CAISGDGLEAFF
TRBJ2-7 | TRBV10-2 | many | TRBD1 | TGCGCCAGCACCCGGGACAGGGGGGACGAGCAGTACTTC | CASTRDRGDEQYF
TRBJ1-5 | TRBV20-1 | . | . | TGCAGTGCTAGACGCTCCGTCGGGCCCCAGCATTTT | CSARRSVGPQHF
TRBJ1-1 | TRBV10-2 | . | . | TGCGCCTCCAAGGGGTTTGGAACTGAAGCTTTCTTT | CASKGFGTEAFF
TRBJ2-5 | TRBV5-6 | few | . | TGTGCCAGCAGCTCTGGAGGGGTACAAGAGACCCAGTACTTC | CASSSGGVQETQYF
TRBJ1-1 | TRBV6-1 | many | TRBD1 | TGTGCCAGCAGTCCCGGGACAGGGGTAACTGAAGCTTTCTTT | CASSPGTGVTEAFF
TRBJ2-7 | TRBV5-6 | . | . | TGTGCCAGCAGCTTGGGCAGTTCGAGCAAGTACTTC | CASSLGSSSKYF
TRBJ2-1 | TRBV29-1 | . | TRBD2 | TGCAGCGTTGAACCCCGGGGAGGGATTGTTGGGGACAATGAGCAGTTCTTC | CSVEPRGGIVGDNEQFF
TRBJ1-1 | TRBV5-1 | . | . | TGCGCCAGCACCTTCTTGGGGGGAGCAGAAACTGAAGCTTTCTTT | CASTFLGGAETEAFF
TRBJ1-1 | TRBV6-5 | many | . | TGTGCCAGCATTAAAGACGGGAATACTGAAGCTTTCTTT | CASIKDGNTEAFF
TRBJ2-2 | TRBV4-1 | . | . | TGCGCCAGCAGCCTACCCCCCTGGGGACAGAACACCGGGGAGCTGTTTTTT | CASSLPPWGQNTGELFF
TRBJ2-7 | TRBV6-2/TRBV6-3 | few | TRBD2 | TGTGCCAGCACCAGGGCTAGCGGGAGCAACGAGCAGTACTTC | CASTRASGSNEQYF
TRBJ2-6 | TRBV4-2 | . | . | TGTGCCAGCAGCCTACGGACTAACTCTGGGGCCAACGTCCTGACTTTC | CASSLRTNSGANVLTF
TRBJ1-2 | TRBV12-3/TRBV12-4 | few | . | TGTGCCAGCAGTTTTTGGGGCGGCTACACCTTC | CASSFWGGYTF
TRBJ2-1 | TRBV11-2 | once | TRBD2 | TGTGCCAGCAGCGCCACTAGCGGGGTCTCGGGTGAGCAGTTCTTC | CASSATSGVSGEQFF
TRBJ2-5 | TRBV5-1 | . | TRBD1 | TGCGCCAGCTGCTTGGGACAGGCGTACCAAGAGACCCAGTACTTC | CASCLGQAYQETQYF
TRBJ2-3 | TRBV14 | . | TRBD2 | TGTGCCAGCAGCGGAAGCGGGAATACGCAGTATTTT | CASSGSGNTQYF
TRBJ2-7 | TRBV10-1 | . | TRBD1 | TGCGCCAGCAGTCGACAGGGGATCTCCGAGCAGTACTTC | CASSRQGISEQYF
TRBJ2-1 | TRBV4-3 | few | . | TGCGCCAGCAGCCAAGATACGGCTAGCGTGTCCGTGGGGCAGTTCTTC | CASSQDTASVSVGQFF
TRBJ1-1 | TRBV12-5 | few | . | TGTGCTAGTGGCCGACCTGGAGTGAACACTGAAGCTTTCTTT | CASGRPGVNTEAFF
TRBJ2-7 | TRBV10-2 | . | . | TGCGCCAGCCAGAACAGGGTCGGCTCGGACGAGCAGTACTTC | CASQNRVGSDEQYF
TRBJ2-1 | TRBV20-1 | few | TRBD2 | TGCAGTGCCCGAACGGCTAGCGGGAGCTCCTACAATGAGCAGTTCTTC | CSARTASGSSYNEQFF
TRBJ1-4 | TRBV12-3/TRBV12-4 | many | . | TGTGCCAGCAGTTTATCCCTGCTTAGGAATGAAAAACTGTTTTTT | CASSLSLLRNEKLFF
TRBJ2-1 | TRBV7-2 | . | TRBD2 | TGTGCCAGCAGCACGGAGGGAACTAGCGGGACCATTCCGCAGTTCTTC | CASSTEGTSGTIPQFF
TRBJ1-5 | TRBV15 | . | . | TGTGCCACCTCAGGGTTACAGCCGAATCAGCCCCAGCATTTT | CATSGLQPNQPQHF
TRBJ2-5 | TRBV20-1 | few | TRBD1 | TGCAGTGCTAGAGACCACAGGGGTGGGCAGACCCAGTACTTC | CSARDHRGGQTQYF
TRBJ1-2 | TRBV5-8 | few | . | TGTGCCAGCAGCTTGGTTGACAGGCCCAACTATGGCTACACCTTC | CASSLVDRPNYGYTF
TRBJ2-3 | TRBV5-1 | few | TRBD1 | TGCGCCAGCAGCCGCCCCGGAGGACAGGGGCTAGGAGATACGCAGTATTTT | CASSRPGGQGLGDTQYF
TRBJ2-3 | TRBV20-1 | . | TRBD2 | TGCAGCGCTAATCATGGCGGGAGGGCCGAGGATACGCAGTATTTT | CSANHGGRAEDTQYF
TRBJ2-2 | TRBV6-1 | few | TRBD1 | TGTGCCAGCAGTCCTCGGGACAGGGGCCTTTCCGGGGAGCTGTTTTTT | CASSPRDRGLSGELFF
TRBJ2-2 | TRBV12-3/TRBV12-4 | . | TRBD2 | TGTGCCAGCAGGACGGGGGGAAACACCGGGGAGCTGTTTTTT | CASRTGGNTGELFF
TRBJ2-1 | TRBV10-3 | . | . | TGTGCCATCAGTTCCCCCGGCCGGGGAGACGAGCAGTTCTTC | CAISSPGRGDEQFF
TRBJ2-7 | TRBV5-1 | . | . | TGCGCCAGCAGCCTAATATCTGCCGGGTTCACCACCTACGAGCAGTACTTC | CASSLISAGFTTYEQYF
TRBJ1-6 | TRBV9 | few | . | TGTGCCAGCAGCGTACACTATAATTCACCCCTCCACTTT | CASSVHYNSPLHF
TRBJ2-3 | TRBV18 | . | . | TGTGCCAGCCGGACGGGGGTGGCAGATACGCAGTATTTT | CASRTGVADTQYF
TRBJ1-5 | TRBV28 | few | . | TGTGCCAGCAGTTTTCGGGGCAGTTTTATCAATCAGCCCCAGCATTTT | CASSFRGSFINQPQHF
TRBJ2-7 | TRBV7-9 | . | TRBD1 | TGTGCCAGCAGCCTAAAACCGGGACAGGTGACCTACGAGCAGTACTTC | CASSLKPGQVTYEQYF
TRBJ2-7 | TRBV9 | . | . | TGTGCCAGCAGCCCGGCCCCGAGCTCCTACGAGCAGTACTTC | CASSPAPSSYEQYF
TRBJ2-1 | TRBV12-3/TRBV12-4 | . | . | TGTGCCAGCACCCTGGGGGGAACATACAATGAGCAGTTCTTC | CASTLGGTYNEQFF
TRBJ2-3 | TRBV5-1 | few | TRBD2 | TGCGCCAGCAGTTCGGTGGGACTAATCACAGATACGCAGTATTTT | CASSSVGLITDTQYF
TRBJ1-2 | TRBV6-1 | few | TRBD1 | TGTGCCAGCAGTGGAGGGGACAGGACCTACTATGGCTACACCTTC | CASSGGDRTYYGYTF
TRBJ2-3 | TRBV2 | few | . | TGTGCCAGCAGTGACGTCGGCCAGTCAGATACGCAGTATTTT | CASSDVGQSDTQYF
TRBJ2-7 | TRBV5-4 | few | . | TGTGCCAGCAGCCCCGGAGAACGCCACGAGCAGTACTTC | CASSPGERHEQYF
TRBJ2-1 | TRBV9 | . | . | TGTGCCAGCAGCGTATCCCACAATGAGCAGTTCTTC | CASSVSHNEQFF
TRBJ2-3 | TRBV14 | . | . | TGTGCCAGCAGCGTCCGGCGCAGCACAGATACGCAGTATTTT | CASSVRRSTDTQYF
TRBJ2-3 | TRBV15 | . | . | TGTGCCACCAGCACTGTGACAGATACGCAGTATTTT | CATSTVTDTQYF